This T cell receptor beta chain comes out of a study of identifying expanded T cells in peripheral blood. Method: immunoSEQ multiplex PCR; TCRdb's copy keeps in-frame clones and lacks some. The sample lists over 75,000 clones, more than 70% occurring once. Sequenced sample: blood. This TCR was recovered from a person aged 18 to 75 in good health.

CDR3 residues: CASRTDSANEKLFF. The CDR3 region has the DNA TGTGCCAGCAGAACCGACAGCGCAAATGAAAAACTGTTTTTT. V is TRBV6-5 and J is TRBJ1-4; TRBD1 might be the D (5 bases). Germline V gives CDR1 MNHEY, CDR2 SVGAGI. The length of the CDR3 is 14 residues. The V end was cut by 6 bases, the J end by 5 bases, with 13 bases between.